A selection of T cell receptor beta chains follows, all from one sample in a study of blood T cells in healthy people across ages. TCRdb processed the 5' RACE reads anew with MiXCR; each CDR3 protein has one entry. The data contain about 620,000 distinct CDR3 sequences, over 40% of them singletons. The specimen sequenced was blood. These receptors originate from a woman older than 75 in good health. Each CDR3 is given with its conserved first and last residue. D genes are given only for firm matches. A clone size is listed for some rows: how often the clone was seen (once, few, many), or a class if it is expanded.

>TRBJ2-3|TRBV4-2|once|TRBD2
TGTGCCTGCAGCCAAGATCAGGGGACTAGTTCCCGCGATACGCAGTATTTT
CACSQDQGTSSRDTQYF
>TRBJ2-2|TRBV12-3/TRBV12-4|NA|NA
TGTGCCAGCAGTTTAGGATATCAAGCAGGGCGAGCCGGGGAGCTGTTTTTT
CASSLGYQAGRAGELFF
>TRBJ2-5|TRBV27|NA|TRBD2
TGTGCCAGCAGTGAACTAGCGGGGGGAAAAGAGACCCAGTACTTC
CASSELAGGKETQYF
>TRBJ2-7|TRBV28|NA|NA
TGTGCCAGCAGGGCGCCGGGACAAAACTACGAGCAGTACTTC
CASRAPGQNYEQYF
>TRBJ2-5|TRBV10-3|NA|TRBD2
TGTGCCATCAGAGAGACTAGCTGGGATGAGCAGTACTTC
CAIRETSWDEQYF
>TRBJ2-6|TRBV20-1|NA|TRBD2
TGCGGGGGGGTCCCTGGGGCCAACGTCCTGACTTTC
CGGVPGANVLTF
>TRBJ2-3|TRBV15|NA|NA
TGTGCCACCAGCACCGGCTCTCGGGATACGCAGTATTTT
CATSTGSRDTQYF
>TRBJ2-1|TRBV18|many|NA
TGTGCCAGCTCAGGGCCCTACAATGAGCAGTTCTTC
CASSGPYNEQFF
>TRBJ2-5|TRBV28|many|NA
TGTGCCAGCAGTTTATCGACGGGAGTCGAGACCCAGTACTTC
CASSLSTGVETQYF
>TRBJ2-7|TRBV20-1|NA|TRBD2
TGCAGTGCTAGAGTGCGGGGGGGATCCTACGAGCAGTACTTC
CSARVRGGSYEQYF
>TRBJ1-1|TRBV20-1|many|NA
TGCAGTGCTAGAAGGAACACTGAAGCTTTCTTT
CSARRNTEAFF
>TRBJ2-7|TRBV7-8|NA|TRBD2
TGTGCCAGCAGCTTCTGGATTGCGACTAGCGGAACCAAACGCTCCTACGAGCAGTACTTC
CASSFWIATSGTKRSYEQYF
>TRBJ1-6|TRBV30|NA|NA
TGTGCCTGGGAAGTGTTGGCTTCACCCCTCCACTTT
CAWEVLASPLHF
>TRBJ2-3|TRBV7-3|NA|NA
TGTGCCAGCAGCTCTGGGGGTTCAGGAAGAAATACGCAGTATTTT
CASSSGGSGRNTQYF
>TRBJ2-3|TRBV20-1|NA|NA
TGCAGTGCTTTGGACGGCTCCTACGAGCAGTATTTT
CSALDGSYEQYF
>TRBJ1-2|TRBV15|many|NA
TGTGCCACCAGCAGAGCCGGGACCGGCTACACCTTC
CATSRAGTGYTF
>TRBJ1-1|TRBV9|NA|NA
TGTGCCAGCAGCGTCGACAGTTACACTGAAGCTTTCTTT
CASSVDSYTEAFF
>TRBJ1-1|TRBV7-2|NA|NA
TGTGCCAGCAGCTCCGGTGGGGGGCTGTTAGGAGCTTTCTTT
CASSSGGGLLGAFF
>TRBJ2-1|TRBV12-3/TRBV12-4|NA|TRBD1
TGTGTCAGCAGTTTCTCGGGACAGTACAATGAGCAGTTCTTC
CVSSFSGQYNEQFF
>TRBJ1-2|TRBV12-3/TRBV12-4|NA|NA
TGTGCCAGCGGGGGAGGGCCTTCCGATGGCTACACCTTC
CASGGGPSDGYTF
>TRBJ2-3|TRBV3-1|NA|TRBD2
TGTGCCAGCAGCCAAGATGCGGGAGCGGATACGCAGTATTTT
CASSQDAGADTQYF
>TRBJ1-1|TRBV7-2|many|NA
TGTGCCAGCAGCTTAGTCCCGGGGACTGAAGCTTTCTTT
CASSLVPGTEAFF
>TRBJ1-2|TRBV20-1|many|TRBD1
TGCAGTGCCAGGACAGGGCCCTATGGCTACACCTTC
CSARTGPYGYTF
>TRBJ2-1|TRBV10-3|NA|TRBD1
TGTGCCATCAGTGAGCACACCGGACAGGGGCTTTCCCCCAATGAGCAGTTCTTC
CAISEHTGQGLSPNEQFF
>TRBJ2-1|TRBV20-1|NA|TRBD2
TGCAGTGTCACCGGGACTAGCGCCTACAATGAGCAGTTCTTC
CSVTGTSAYNEQFF
>TRBJ2-1|TRBV3-1|NA|TRBD1
TGTGCCAGCAGACGACAGGGAAGCTCCTACAATGAGCAGTTCTTC
CASRRQGSSYNEQFF
>TRBJ2-1|TRBV4-3|NA|TRBD1
TGCGCCAGCAGCCGTGCCAGGGGGCTCAATGAGCAGTTCTTC
CASSRARGLNEQFF